The 3 T cell receptor beta chains presented below share a single source sample, sequenced in a study of blood T cell repertoires in COVID-19. This table comes from immunoSEQ multiplex PCR, and its TCRdb copy is limited to in-frame clones, with some not included. The repertoire holds 150,000 to 200,000 clones, with approximately 80% as singletons. Sequenced input: PBMCs or T cells enriched from blood (not recorded which). All receptors come from a man aged 50 to 59 who had recovered from COVID-19.

This clone is medium-sized (0.01 to 0.1%). V gene TRBV6-6 combines with J gene TRBJ1-6; TRBD1 agrees at 11 bases. Per the germline V gene, CDR1 is MNHNY and CDR2 is SVGAGI (reference sequence). Trimming cost V 5 bases and J 7 bases; bases outside gene matches: 10. The CDR3 is 17 residues long. CDR3 in DNA: TGTGCCAGCAGTCCCCGGACAGGGGGCGGAGGAAATTCACCCCTCCACTTT. Protein: CASSPRTGGGGNSPLHF.

The J gene is TRBJ2-1, the V gene TRBV7-3, with TRBD2 matching 15 bases. Germline CDR1 reads SGHTA; CDR2 reads FQGTGA. This CDR3 has 19 amino acids. The junction had 12 bases not matched to a gene; V was cut back by 5 bases and J by 4 bases. This CDR3 is CASSRWTSGRAGSYNEQFF. CDR3 DNA: TGTGCCAGCAGCCGCTGGACTAGCGGGAGGGCCGGAAGTTACAATGAGCAGTTCTTC. The full variable domain, rest sourced from reference TRBV7-3 and TRBJ2-1, is GAGVSQTPSNKVTEKGKYVELRCDPISGHTALYWYRQSLGQGPEFLIYFQGTGAADDSGLPNDRFFAVRPEGSVSTLKIQRTERGDSAVYLCASSRWTSGRAGSYNEQFFGPGTRLTVL.

The rearrangement joins TRBV21-1 to TRBJ1-3; TRBD1, the D gene given by the table, was not confirmed from the DNA. TRBV21-1 has pseudogene status. This CDR3 is built from 15 residues. The CDR3 DNA sequence: TGTGCCAGCAGCAAAGTTAGTGACAGGGTCCTTCCTAGGAATTTT. Protein product: CASSKVSDRVLPRNF.